This passage covers 30 T cell receptor beta chains from one sample sequenced in a study of cytomegalovirus exposure and HLA in healthy donors. The PCR ran on 60 Vbeta and 13 Jbeta primers. Only in-frame clones appear in the TCRdb table, and some are missing; sequencing was by immunoSEQ multiplex PCR. In all, the sample yields around 100,000 clones. The specimen sequenced was PBMCs. The receptor source for this set is a man aged 30 to 45 in good health and CMV-seronegative.

The V and J genes are TRBV5-6 and TRBJ1-2; 9 nucleotides match TRBD1. The CDR3 is made up of 16 amino acids. Per germline, CDR1 SGHDT and CDR2 YYEEEE. V shed 4 bases, J shed 5 bases, and the junction held 12 bases outside the gene matches. The CDR3 DNA is TGTGCCAGCAGCCGCCGGACGAACAGGGGGCGGTATGGCTACACCTTC. It specifies CASSRRTNRGRYGYTF.

The chain has TRBV6-1 and TRBJ2-7, with 7 bases aligning to TRBD1. This CDR3 is 13 amino acids long. The trim removed 6 bases at V and 6 bases at J, leaving 8 bases unmatched. Germline V CDR1 and CDR2: MNHNS, SASEGT. The CDR3 nucleotides are TGTGCCAGCAGCTGGGACAGCGCGGCCGAGCAGTACTTC. Protein: CASSWDSAAEQYF.

The chain couples TRBV6-1 to TRBJ2-1; D is possibly TRBD2 (5 bases). Trimming removed 5 bases at V and 6 bases at J, with 17 bases between. Germline assignment: CDR1 MNHNS and CDR2 SASEGT. There are 15 residues in the CDR3. CDR3 sequence reads: CASSLAPGGGNEQFF. As DNA, the CDR3 is TGTGCCAGCAGTCTCGCCCCAGGCGGAGGCAATGAGCAGTTCTTC.

The rearrangement joins TRBV5-1 to TRBJ2-1; 9 positions match TRBD2. V dropped 2 bases and J dropped 6; count of bases not matched to a gene: 6. Germline CDR1 reads SGHRS; CDR2 reads YFSETQ. This CDR3 is 15 amino acids long. The CDR3: CASSLGGGDFNEQFF. Here the CDR3 DNA reads TGCGCCAGCAGCTTAGGCGGGGGGGACTTCAATGAGCAGTTCTTC.

This rearrangement joins TRBV12-5 to TRBJ1-2; a possible D gene is TRBD1 (5 bases). Trimming took 6 bases from V and 6 from J, leaving 14 bases between them. The CDR3 loop spans 13 amino acids. Germline lookup yields CDR1 LGHNT and CDR2 FRNRAP. The CDR3 DNA follows: TGTGCTAGTGGCCTCCCAGGGAGGGATGGCTACACCTTC. Translation gives CASGLPGRDGYTF. Drawing the rest from reference TRBV12-5 and TRBJ1-2, the complete variable domain is DARVTQTPRHKVTEMGQEVTMRCQPILGHNTVFWYRQTMMQGLELLAYFRNRAPLDDSGMPKDRFSAEMPDATLATLKIQPSEPRDSAVYFCASGLPGRDGYTFGSGTRLTVV.

The chain combines TRBV7-9 with TRBJ1-1; D is possibly TRBD1 (6 bases). V lost 3 bases to trimming and J lost 0 bases, with 11 bases between them. The CDR3 spans 15 residues. Germline V CDR1 and CDR2: SEHNR, FQNEAQ (reference sequence). The CDR3 loop reads CASSLGGDMNTEAFF. CDR3 DNA: TGTGCCAGCAGCTTGGGGGGGGACATGAACACTGAAGCTTTCTTT.

The gene calls are TRBV2 and TRBJ1-5; D is unclear. The CDR3 runs 13 residues. Germline V lookup: CDR1 SNHLY, CDR2 FYNNEI. V was pared by 8 bases and J by 3 bases, with 11 bases between. The CDR3, as DNA: TGTGCCAGCTGTATAGAGAACAATCAGCCCCAGCATTTT. As protein: CASCIENNQPQHF.

This rearrangement joins TRBV6-5 to TRBJ2-7; 9 bases are shared with TRBD1. Looked up from germline, CDR1 is MNHEY and CDR2 is SVGAGI. V gave up 0 bases and J gave up 2 bases; unmatched junction bases: 5. The CDR3 is made up of 16 amino acids. The DNA for the CDR3 is TGTGCCAGCAGTTACTCTGACTGGACAGGGGCCTACGAGCAGTACTTC. Protein sequence: CASSYSDWTGAYEQYF.

Remarks on this clone: At the DNA level, this CDR3 is encoded by other sequences in the same sample as well. The V call is TRBV5-1, the J call TRBJ1-1; TRBD1 might be the D (5 bases). Germline V gene data show CDR1 as SGHRS and CDR2 as YFSETQ. Between the trimmed V and J ends, which lost 3 bases and 3 bases, there was a span of 15 bases. The CDR3 extends over 15 amino acids. The chain's CDR3 is CASSSPWGPDTEAFF. CDR3 coding DNA: TGCGCCAGCAGCTCCCCCTGGGGCCCTGACACTGAAGCTTTCTTT.

The rearrangement uses TRBV5-1 and TRBJ1-3; tentative D call: TRBD1 (6 bases). The CDR3 is 16 residues long. The germline gives CDR1 SGHRS, CDR2 YFSETQ. V was shortened by 0 bases and J by 3 bases, with 13 bases between the two germline ends. The CDR3 region is CASSLAGGRFGNTIYF. In nucleotides, the CDR3 is TGCGCCAGCAGCTTGGCCGGGGGGCGCTTTGGAAACACCATATATTTT.

This chain joins TRBV6-6 and TRBJ1-1; 8 positions agree with TRBD1. The CDR3 covers 14 residues. The V and J ends lost 2 bases and 4 bases, in that order; junction bases with no gene match: 3. Looked up from germline, CDR1 is MNHNY and CDR2 is SVGAGI (reference sequence). The CDR3 reads CASSYPGGGTEAFF. The CDR3 DNA is TGTGCCAGCAGTTACCCAGGGGGCGGCACTGAAGCTTTCTTT.

The chain recombines TRBV30 with TRBJ1-1; 8 bases fit TRBD1. Germline V CDR1 and CDR2: GTSNPN, SVGIG (reference sequence). V shed 5 bases, J shed 4 bases, and the junction held 9 bases outside the gene matches. There are 14 residues in the CDR3. The CDR3 loop is CAWLGAGGSTEAFF. Here the CDR3 DNA reads TGTGCCTGGCTAGGTGCAGGGGGCTCCACTGAAGCTTTCTTT.

The J gene is TRBJ1-4, the V gene TRBV11-2; D may be TRBD1 (6 bases). Trimming took off 0 bases at V and 6 bases at J, with 11 bases between the two ends. CDR1 is SGHAT, CDR2 FQNNGV, per germline. CDR3 length equals 15 residues. CDR3 DNA: TGTGCCAGCAGCTTAGACGGACAGAGCTATGAAAAACTGTTTTTT. It codes for CASSLDGQSYEKLFF.

As regards this clone: Compared with germline, one end of the junction differs, possibly owing to a read error. The chain links TRBV18 to TRBJ1-3; D is perhaps TRBD1 (5 bases). The length of the CDR3 is 16 residues. The germline V gene has CDR1 KGHSH and CDR2 LQKENI. The CDR3: CVSSVVPQGAGNTIYF. The CDR3 DNA reads as TGCGTAAGCTCAGTCGTTCCCCAGGGTGCTGGAAACACCATATATTTT. Full variable domain (rest looked up from reference TRBV18 and TRBJ1-3): NAGVMQNPRHLVRRRGQEARLRCSPMKGHSHVYWYRQLPEEGLKFMVYLQKENIIDESGMPKERFSAEFPKEGPSILRIQQVVRGDSAAYFCVSSVVPQGAGNTIYFGEGSWLTVV.

This sequence joins TRBV5-6 and TRBJ2-2; 9 bases match TRBD1. V lost 5 bases and J lost 3; bases outside the gene matches: 8. Germline V gene lookup returns CDR1 SGHDT and CDR2 YYEEEE. This CDR3 comprises 16 residues. CDR3 DNA sequence: TGTGCCAGCAGTACCAAGGACAGGGGAGACACCGGGGAGCTGTTTTTT. Translated, it gives CASSTKDRGDTGELFF.

Comment on this clone: At one boundary the junction diverges from the germline segment, which might be a read error. The rearrangement links TRBV5-6 to TRBJ2-7; tentatively, D is TRBD2 (6 bases). This CDR3 region has 13 residues. Germline V CDR1 and CDR2: SGHDT, YYEEEE. In nucleotides, the CDR3 is TGTGTCAGCAGCCTCCGGAGGGGTGGACAAACGGACTTC. Its translation is CVSSLRRGGQTDF.

The chain combines TRBV12-5 with TRBJ1-4; tentatively, D is TRBD1 (6 bases). The CDR3 length is 12 residues. V gave up 6 bases and J gave up 11 bases, with 13 bases separating them. Germline V lookup: CDR1 LGHNT, CDR2 FRNRAP. The CDR3 nucleotides are TGTGCTAGTGGGGACCACAGGGAGAAACTGTTTTTT. It translates to CASGDHREKLFF.

The rearrangement uses TRBV6-5 and TRBJ2-5; D may be TRBD2 (6 bases). Deletions cut 6 bases from V and 7 bases from J, with 15 bases between. The CDR3 totals 13 residues. Germline CDR1 MNHEY, CDR2 SVGAGI. DNA of the CDR3: TGTGCCAGCAGCCCAACCGGGGGACGGACCCAGTACTTC. Protein: CASSPTGGRTQYF.

V and J are TRBV7-9 and TRBJ2-7, with D tentatively TRBD2 (6 bases). Germline V gives CDR1 SEHNR, CDR2 FQNEAQ (reference sequence). With 2 bases removed from V and 3 bases from J, the gap between germline ends came to 20 bases. This CDR3 is 17 amino acids long. The CDR3 region has the DNA TGTGCCAGCAGCTTATATGGAGGGGACGGTTCCCTCTACGAGCAGTACTTC. This sequence encodes CASSLYGGDGSLYEQYF.

This chain joins TRBV9 and TRBJ2-2, with D unresolved. The CDR3 has 14 amino acids. V lost 4 bases and J lost 5, with 12 bases in between. The germline CDR1 and CDR2 sequences are SGDLS and YYNGEE. CDR3 loop: CASSILADTGELFF. The CDR3 nucleotides are TGTGCCAGCAGCATCCTCGCGGATACCGGGGAGCTGTTTTTT.

The V and J genes are TRBV7-2 and TRBJ2-5; 9 bases agree with TRBD2. CDR3 length: 15 residues. With 5 bases clipped from V and 3 bases from J, the junction kept 7 bases outside the gene matches. The germline gives CDR1 SGHTA, CDR2 FQGNSA. DNA of the CDR3: TGTGCCAGCAGCATGGTGGCTAGCGGGGAAGAGACCCAGTACTTC. This gives the protein CASSMVASGEETQYF.

V is TRBV4-3 and J is TRBJ1-2, with a possible D match to TRBD1 (5 bases). The V gene's germline CDR1 is LGHNA and CDR2 YSLEER. The CDR3 consists of 15 residues. V was pared by 0 bases and J by 6 bases, with 14 bases between. CDR3 in DNA: TGCGCCAGCAGCCAAGATCTGGGCAGGGAGGATGGCTACACCTTC. Protein product: CASSQDLGREDGYTF.

Details on this clone: The same CDR3 also results from other DNA sequences found in this sample. The DNA of the CDR3 is TGTGCCAGCAGCTTGGGGGGGCAGGGCAATCAGCCCCAGCATTTT. Translation gives CASSLGGQGNQPQHF. The J gene is TRBJ1-5, the V gene TRBV5-6; tentative D call: TRBD1 (6 bases). Germline V gene lookup returns CDR1 SGHDT and CDR2 YYEEEE. The CDR3 spans 15 residues. The V end lost 0 bases, the J end lost 2 bases, and 9 bases lay between the germline ends.

V gene TRBV23-1 combines with J gene TRBJ2-5; D is possibly TRBD2 (5 bases). TRBV23-1 is classed as an ORF, of uncertain function. The CDR3 runs to 16 residues. V lost 0 bases, J lost 5 bases, and 16 bases lay in between. The CDR3 nucleotides are TGCGCCAGCAGTCAATCGTACGTTGCGGGCGTGGAGACCCAGTACTTC. Translated, it gives CASSQSYVAGVETQYF.

The J gene is TRBJ2-3, the V gene TRBV5-1; TRBD1 might be the D (5 bases). V lost 4 bases to trimming and J lost 5 bases, with 11 bases between them. The germline CDR1 and CDR2 sequences are SGHRS and YFSETQ. The CDR3 consists of 13 residues. CDR3 sequence reads: CASSGDSLDTQYF. In nucleotides, the CDR3 is TGCGCCAGCAGCGGAGACAGCCTAGATACGCAGTATTTT.

As concerns this clone: Compared with germline, one end of the junction differs, possibly owing to a read error. This sample includes further DNA sequences coding for the same CDR3. The chain uses TRBV10-3 and TRBJ1-1; TRBD1 matches 7 bases. Germline assignment: CDR1 ENHRY and CDR2 SYGVKD. The CDR3 is made up of 14 amino acids. The CDR3 nucleotides are TGTGCCATCAGCAAGGGGGCCGTGAACACTGAGGCTTTCTTT. It codes for CAISKGAVNTEAFF.

The chain couples TRBV7-6 to TRBJ2-7; D remains ambiguous. V was trimmed by 0 bases and J by 2 bases, leaving 8 bases between them. The germline V gene encodes CDR1 SGHVS and CDR2 FNYEAQ. The CDR3 is 14 residues long. CDR3 in amino acids: CASSLAAEPYEQYF. DNA for the CDR3: TGTGCCAGCAGCTTAGCGGCAGAACCCTACGAGCAGTACTTC.

The rearrangement uses TRBV6-5 and TRBJ2-5, with D possibly matching TRBD1 (5 bases). The tail of the sequence fits TRBJ2-7 better, so the J call may be wrong. In germline, CDR1 is MNHEY, CDR2 SVGAGI. This CDR3 contains 15 residues. This CDR3 reads CASSPDGRGSYEQYF. The CDR3 DNA is TGTGCCAGCAGCCCGGACGGAAGGGGAAGCTACGAGCAGTACTTC.

The V and J genes are TRBV7-2 and TRBJ1-1; no clear D. Germline CDR1 SGHTA, CDR2 FQGNSA. Trimming pared 5 bases from V and 1 base from J, leaving 11 bases between. The CDR3 runs to 14 residues. The CDR3 nucleotides read TGTGCCAGCAGCCCCCTCCAGCGGAACACTGAAGCTTTCTTT. Protein: CASSPLQRNTEAFF.

V is TRBV27 and J is TRBJ2-3; 8 bases agree with TRBD2. Germline trimming cut 2 bases from V and 4 bases from J; bases unmatched to any gene: 8. This CDR3 is built from 16 residues. Germline V gene data show CDR1 as MNHEY and CDR2 as SMNVEV (reference sequence). The CDR3 coding sequence is TGTGCCAGCAGTTTAGTGGGACTAGGCCCTCCAGATACGCAGTATTTT. Its translation is CASSLVGLGPPDTQYF.